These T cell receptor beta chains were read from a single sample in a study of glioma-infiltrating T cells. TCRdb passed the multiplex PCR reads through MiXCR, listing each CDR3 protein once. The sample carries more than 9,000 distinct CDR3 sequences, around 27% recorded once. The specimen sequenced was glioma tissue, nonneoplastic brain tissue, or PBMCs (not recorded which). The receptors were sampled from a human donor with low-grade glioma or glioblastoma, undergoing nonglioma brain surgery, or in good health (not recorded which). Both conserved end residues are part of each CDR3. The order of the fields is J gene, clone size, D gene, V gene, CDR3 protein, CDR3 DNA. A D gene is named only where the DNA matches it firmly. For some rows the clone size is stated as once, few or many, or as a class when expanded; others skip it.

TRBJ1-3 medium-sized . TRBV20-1 CSASVDPSGNTIYF TGCAGTGCTAGTGTAGACCCCTCTGGAAACACCATATATTTT
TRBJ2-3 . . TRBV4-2 CASSHVGTQASTDTQYF TGTGCCAGCAGCCACGTCGGGACTCAAGCTAGCACAGATACGCAGTATTTT
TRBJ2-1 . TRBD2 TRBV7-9 CASSLQREVYNEQFF TGTGCCAGCAGCTTACAGCGGGAGGTTTACAATGAGCAGTTCTTC
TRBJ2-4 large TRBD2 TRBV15 CATSRSGGGKNIQYF TGTGCCACCAGCAGAAGCGGGGGGGGTAAAAACATTCAGTACTTC
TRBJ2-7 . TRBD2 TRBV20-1 CSARRREVYYEQYF TGCAGTGCTAGAAGGCGGGAGGTTTACTACGAGCAGTACTTC
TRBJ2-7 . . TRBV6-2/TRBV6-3 CASSSYSHEQYF TGTGCCAGCAGTTCCTACTCCCACGAGCAGTACTTC
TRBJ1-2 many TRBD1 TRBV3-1 CASSATDRGSVGYTF TGTGCCAGCAGCGCAACCGACAGGGGGTCTGTCGGCTACACCTTC
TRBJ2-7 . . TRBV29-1 CSASRPGASYEQYF TGCAGCGCCTCGAGACCGGGGGCGTCCTACGAGCAGTACTTC
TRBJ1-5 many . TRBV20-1 CSARVGGGNQPQHF TGCAGTGCTAGGGTGGGGGGGGGCAATCAGCCCCAGCATTTT
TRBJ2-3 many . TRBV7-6 CASSLGARGRADTQYF TGTGCCAGCAGCCTGGGGGCCAGGGGAAGGGCAGATACGCAGTATTTT
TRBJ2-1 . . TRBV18 CASSPNNEQFF TGTGCCAGCTCACCGAACAATGAGCAGTTCTTC
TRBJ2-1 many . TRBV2 CASSDLGYNEQFF TGTGCCAGCAGTGATCTGGGTTACAATGAGCAGTTCTTC
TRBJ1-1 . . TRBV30 CAWSFQLEAFF TGTGCCTGGAGTTTCCAGCTTGAAGCTTTCTTT
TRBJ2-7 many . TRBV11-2 CASSLAGSYEQYF TGTGCCAGCAGCTTAGCGGGAAGCTACGAGCAGTACTTC
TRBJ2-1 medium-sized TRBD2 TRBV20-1 CSASPERDLNEQFF TGCAGTGCTAGTCCCGAGCGGGATTTGAATGAGCAGTTCTTC
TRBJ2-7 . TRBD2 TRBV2 CASKLPATGTSDSYEQYF TGTGCCAGCAAACTACCAGCCACAGGGACTAGCGACTCCTACGAGCAGTACTTC
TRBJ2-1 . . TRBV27 CASSFAWGVNEQFF TGTGCCAGCAGTTTCGCGTGGGGGGTGAATGAGCAGTTCTTC
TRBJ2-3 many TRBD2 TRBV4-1 CASSLKAGLWETDTQYF TGCGCCAGCAGCCTCAAAGCGGGGTTGTGGGAGACAGATACGCAGTATTTT
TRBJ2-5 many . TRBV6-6 CASSYQRYQETQYF TGTGCCAGCAGTTACCAGCGTTACCAAGAGACCCAGTACTTC
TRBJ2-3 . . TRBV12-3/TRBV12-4 CASSLGQHTDTQYF TGTGCCAGCAGTTTAGGACAGCACACAGATACGCAGTATTTT
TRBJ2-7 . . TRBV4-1 CASSLGGVEQYF TGCGCCAGCAGCCTCGGAGGGGTTGAGCAGTACTTC
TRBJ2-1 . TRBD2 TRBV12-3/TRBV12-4 CASSFRGGEGNEQFF TGTGCCAGCAGTTTCCGGGGGGGAGAGGGCAATGAGCAGTTCTTC
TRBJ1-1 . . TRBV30 CAWSDTRNTEAFF TGTGCCTGGAGTGATACACGGAACACTGAAGCTTTCTTT
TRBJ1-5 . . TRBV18 CASSPNNDRYQPQHF TGTGCCAGCTCACCTAATAACGACAGATATCAGCCCCAGCATTTT